Following are 17 T cell receptor beta chains from one sample sequenced in a study of shared clonotypes between healthy human individuals. Sequencing used immunoSEQ multiplex PCR; TCRdb keeps in-frame clones, though not all of them. This sample has some 2.4 million clones, with approximately 93% found just once. The sample consisted of naive CD4+ T cells from PBMCs. Subset reported: CD45RA+ positively selected. These receptors were obtained from a man aged 18 to 35 in good health. Some clones in this sample may be carry-over from other donors' samples.

This sequence joins TRBV5-5 and TRBJ2-7; D may be TRBD1 (5 bases). The CDR3 is made up of 14 amino acids. V was cut by 5 bases and J by 5 bases, with 17 bases left in between. Germline V gives CDR1 SGHKS, CDR2 YYEKEE (reference sequence). CDR3 sequence: CASSLRQSWDEQYF. CDR3 DNA sequence: TGTGCCAGCAGTTTACGACAGTCTTGGGACGAGCAGTACTTC. Full variable domain (rest looked up from reference TRBV5-5 and TRBJ2-7): DAGVTQSPTHLIKTRGQQVTLRCSPISGHKSVSWYQQVLGQGPQFIFQYYEKEERGRGNFPDRFSARQFPNYSSELNVNALLLGDSALYLCASSLRQSWDEQYFGPGTRLTVT.

The J gene is TRBJ2-7, the V gene TRBV18; 7 nucleotides align to TRBD1. The germline CDR1 and CDR2 sequences are KGHSH and LQKENI. CDR3 size: 13 residues. Losses at the gene ends were 2 bases for V and 4 bases for J; bases not matched to a gene: 2. The CDR3 region has the DNA TGTGCCAGCTCACCAGGGACAGAATACGAGCAGTACTTC. Protein sequence: CASSPGTEYEQYF.

This chain links TRBV2 with TRBJ1-3, with 7 bases that match TRBD1. The CDR3 extends over 14 amino acids. The junction had 7 bases not matched to a gene; V was cut back by 8 bases and J by 3 bases. Germline CDR1 reads SNHLY; CDR2 reads FYNNEI. The CDR3 region has the DNA TGTGCCAGCTCCACGGACAGGAATGGAAACACCATATATTTT. Its translation: CASSTDRNGNTIYF.

J is TRBJ2-7 and V is TRBV5-6, with D hard to call. Trimming shortened V by 2 bases and J by 2 bases, and 17 bases separated the two germline ends. The CDR3 covers 16 residues. The V gene's germline CDR1 is SGHDT and CDR2 YYEEEE. CDR3 in amino acids: CASSFYSASVPYEQYF. The CDR3 bases are TGTGCCAGCAGCTTTTACTCCGCATCAGTCCCCTACGAGCAGTACTTC.

The rearrangement joins TRBV9 to TRBJ1-4; the D gene is possibly TRBD1 (5 bases). V lost 4 bases to trimming and J lost 7 bases, with 14 bases between them. Germline CDR1 SGDLS, CDR2 YYNGEE. The CDR3 has 14 amino acids. The CDR3 nucleotides read TGTGCCAGCAGCCCGGGACTTAGACCTGAAAAACTGTTTTTT. As protein: CASSPGLRPEKLFF.

With regard to this clone: In the same sample, other DNA sequences code for this CDR3. The V gene is TRBV19, the J gene TRBJ1-2; TRBD1 matches at 11 bases. The germline V gene encodes CDR1 LNHDA and CDR2 SQIVND (reference sequence). The CDR3 extends over 12 amino acids. J lost 8 bases, V lost 8 bases, and 4 bases had no gene match. CDR3 in DNA: TGTGCCAGTCGGGACAGGGGGTACGGCTACACCTTC. Its translation: CASRDRGYGYTF. Full variable domain (remainder filled in from reference TRBV19 and TRBJ1-2): DGGITQSPKYLFRKEGQNVTLSCEQNLNHDAMYWYRQDPGQGLRLIYYSQIVNDFQKGDIAEGYSVSREKKESFPLTVTSAQKNPTAFYLCASRDRGYGYTFGSGTRLTVV.

The V gene is TRBV27, the J gene TRBJ2-1; D might be TRBD2 (5 bases). CDR1 and CDR2 from the germline V gene are MNHEY and SMNVEV (reference sequence). The CDR3 is 14 amino acids. Trimming stripped 4 bases from V and 7 bases from J, with 14 bases between. CDR3 protein: CASSWLGSYNEQFF. CDR3 sequence (DNA): TGTGCCAGCAGTTGGTTAGGGAGTTATAATGAGCAGTTCTTC.

The chain couples TRBV7-2 to TRBJ2-3; D uncertain. The ends were cut back, 0 bases at V and 4 bases at J, with 8 bases in the middle. The germline gives CDR1 SGHTA, CDR2 FQGNSA. The CDR3 is made up of 14 amino acids. CDR3 amino acids: CASSLARSSDTQYF. CDR3 nucleotides: TGTGCCAGCAGCTTAGCGCGGTCTTCAGATACGCAGTATTTT.

The CDR3 DNA reads TGTGCCAGCAGCAAAACAGGGGGACCATGGCAGCCCCAGCATTTT. Protein sequence: CASSKTGGPWQPQHF. The rearrangement joins TRBV27 to TRBJ1-5; 8 bases are a match to TRBD1. The germline V gene has CDR1 MNHEY and CDR2 SMNVEV (reference sequence). J gave up 7 bases and V 6 bases, and 11 bases lay outside the gene matches. The CDR3 consists of 15 residues.

The chain has TRBV5-6 and TRBJ1-5; D is uncertain. Trimming shortened V by 4 bases and J by 0 bases, and 8 bases separated the two germline ends. Germline lookup yields CDR1 SGHDT and CDR2 YYEEEE. This CDR3 contains 14 residues. The DNA for the CDR3 is TGTGCCAGCAGCCGGACTGATAGCAATCAGCCCCAGCATTTT. It specifies CASSRTDSNQPQHF.

The chain is built from TRBV7-9 and TRBJ2-3; no reliable D call. CDR3 size: 15 residues. V shed 4 bases and J shed 0 bases, with 11 bases lying between them. From germline, CDR1 is SEHNR and CDR2 FQNEAQ (reference sequence). The CDR3 is CASSSSAKSTDTQYF. The CDR3 DNA sequence: TGTGCCAGCAGCTCCAGCGCCAAGAGCACAGATACGCAGTATTTT.

In the case of this clone: Within the sample, other DNA sequences also encode this same CDR3. The chain employs TRBV5-1 and TRBJ2-5; tentatively, D is TRBD1 (6 bases). This CDR3 is 14 amino acids long. Germline V CDR1 and CDR2: SGHRS, YFSETQ. Trimming left V 1 base short and J 3 bases short, with 10 bases between. This chain's CDR3 is CASSLQGLEETQYF. For the CDR3, the DNA is TGCGCCAGCAGCTTGCAGGGGCTTGAAGAGACCCAGTACTTC.

Points on this clone: The same CDR3 can be traced to other DNA sequences in this sample. The chain combines TRBV5-1 with TRBJ1-1, with D uncertain. V was trimmed by 0 bases and J by 5 bases, leaving 8 bases between them. In germline, CDR1 is SGHRS, CDR2 YFSETQ. There are 13 residues in the CDR3. The CDR3 spells CASSLGTGTEAFF. In DNA form, the CDR3 reads TGCGCCAGCAGCTTGGGGACGGGAACTGAAGCTTTCTTT.

This chain joins TRBV7-2 and TRBJ1-1; D is unresolved. Between the trimmed V and J ends, which lost 5 bases and 0 bases, there was a span of 10 bases. The CDR3 loop spans 14 amino acids. Germline CDR1 is SGHTA and CDR2 is FQGNSA. The CDR3 region has the DNA TGTGCCAGCAGCCTCCATCAAATGAACACTGAAGCTTTCTTT. Translating it yields CASSLHQMNTEAFF.

V gene TRBV5-6 combines with J gene TRBJ2-5, with TRBD2 matching over 7 bases. The CDR3 consists of 17 residues. The germline CDR1 and CDR2 sequences are SGHDT and YYEEEE. The junction had 13 bases not matched to a gene; V was cut back by 4 bases and J by 1 base. This CDR3 is CASSEHGLLAAQETQYF. CDR3 nucleotide sequence: TGTGCCAGCAGCGAGCACGGCCTCCTAGCGGCCCAAGAGACCCAGTACTTC.

This chain joins TRBV2 and TRBJ2-3; D unresolved. V dropped 4 bases and J dropped 3 bases, with 11 bases sitting between them. The CDR3 has 14 amino acids. Per germline, CDR1 SNHLY and CDR2 FYNNEI. Here the CDR3 reads CASSAGLWTDTQYF. In DNA form, the CDR3 reads TGTGCCAGCAGTGCGGGTTTGTGGACAGATACGCAGTATTTT.

V usage is TRBV5-1 and J usage is TRBJ1-2, with D unclear. Germline CDR1 SGHRS, CDR2 YFSETQ. CDR3 size: 12 residues. The V end lost 4 bases, the J end lost 1 base, and 5 bases lay between the germline ends. CDR3 coding DNA: TGCGCCAGCAGCGAAAATAACTATGGCTACACCTTC. Residues: CASSENNYGYTF.